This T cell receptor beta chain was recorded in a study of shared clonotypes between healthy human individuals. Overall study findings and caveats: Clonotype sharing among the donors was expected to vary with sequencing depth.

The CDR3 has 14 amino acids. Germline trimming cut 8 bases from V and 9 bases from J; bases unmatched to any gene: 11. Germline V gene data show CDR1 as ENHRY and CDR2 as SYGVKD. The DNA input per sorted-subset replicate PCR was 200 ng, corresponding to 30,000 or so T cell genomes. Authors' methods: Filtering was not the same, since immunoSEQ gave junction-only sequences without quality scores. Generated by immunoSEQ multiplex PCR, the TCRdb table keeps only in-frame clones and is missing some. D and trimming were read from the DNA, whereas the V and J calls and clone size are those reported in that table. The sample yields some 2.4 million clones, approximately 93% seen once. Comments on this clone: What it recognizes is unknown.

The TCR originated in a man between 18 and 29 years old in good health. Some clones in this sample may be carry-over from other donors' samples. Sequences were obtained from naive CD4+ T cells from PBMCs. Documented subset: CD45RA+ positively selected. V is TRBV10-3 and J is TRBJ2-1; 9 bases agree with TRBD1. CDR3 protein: CAICRDRDAGEQFF. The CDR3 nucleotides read TGTGCCATCTGCCGGGACAGGGATGCTGGTGAGCAGTTCTTC.